What follows describes a single TCR beta chain. V lost 6 bases, J lost 2 bases, and 7 bases lay in between. The CDR3 runs to 12 residues. Per germline, CDR1 MDHEN and CDR2 SYDVKM. Here immunoSEQ multiplex PCR was the method, and the copy in TCRdb shows in-frame clones only, minus some. The sample shows hundreds of thousands of clones, roughly 70% of them seen only once. Caucasian adults living in Nashville, Tennessee, provided all samples. These data come from a study of shared clonotypes between healthy human individuals. The sequencing input was memory CD4+ T cells sorted from blood. As to subset: CD45RA-negative fraction. The chain couples TRBV28 to TRBJ1-2; no clear D. The TCR comes from a man aged 25-45 years in good health. The CDR3 here is CASRGYNYGYTF. CDR3 bases: TGTGCCAGCAGGGGGTACAACTATGGCTACACCTTC.